This entry is about one T cell receptor beta chain. The antigen it binds to is not known. No base quality information exists; no much larger clone differs at one position. Naive CD4 T cells, defined as CD45RO-negative and CD62L-positive, were isolated from PBMCs by fluorescence-activated cell sorting. Each donor gave about 46 ml of fresh peripheral blood, from which PBMCs were isolated by Ficoll density centrifugation. Cells were sorted on a FACSAria III instrument, and every sample had a purity above 85%. The QIAGEN blood and tissue kit was used to extract genomic DNA from sorted cells, and the DNA was quantified on a NanoDrop 1000. The immunoSEQ platform deep sequenced and quantified TCR alpha and beta chains by multiplex PCR of genomic DNA. In the authors' own workflow: IMGT gene and region definitions were used for annotation of the TCR sequences. Out-of-frame rearrangements were taken as a proxy for the preselection repertoire and were compared with in-frame clonotypes. The iCHAO1 estimator supplied with the immunoSEQ platform was used to estimate repertoire size. A Gini index, which is based on the Lorenz curve, was applied to in-frame amino acid clonotypes to measure clonal inequality. Shared clonotypes were counted with the intersect function of the R package tcR, and similarity was scored with the Jaccard index. Principal component analysis of V, J and V-J usage frequencies was run with the R prcomp function without normalization. The table was pulled from immuneACCESS by TCRdb, which kept in-frame rearrangements only. Such tables lose some clones; where checked, under half of the loss comes from unresolved V genes, and the rest has no known cause. From that table come the V and J calls and clone size; the DNA was used to work out D and trimming. This sample lists about 81,000 clones; 93% were detected once. Jointly, the top ten make up 1.3% to 1.5% of the sample.

This specimen comes from a study of human versus mouse CDR3 diversity and MHC coevolution (dated by TCRdb to the late 2010s). Regarding the complete study: According to reports, the immunoSEQ assay detects one in 200,000 T cells and minimizes multiplex PCR amplification bias. Across mouse and human samples, the number of valid reads per sample ranged from about 5.5 x 10^6 to 1.8 x 10^7. Repertoires of human naive CD4 T cells were used as a reference for TCR selection on multiple MHC II alleles and were compared against human-TCR-locus transgenic mice carrying single MHC II. Three healthy volunteer blood donors were included in the human cohort, with one aged 30 to 39, one aged 40 to 50 and one aged 60 to 69 at collection.

What the study reported, not specific to this receptor: The largest TCR beta repertoire according to iCHAO1 estimates belonged to humans, at about 1.6 million clonotypes, a result attributed likely to selection by multiple MHC II molecules. On average, humans had more CDR3 deletions and insertions than mice did, pointing to greater exonuclease and TdT activity. Among all compared groups, most of the three human donors had the lowest clonal inequality scores. Because human T cells were selected on more than 5 MHC II alleles, repertoire diversity was not considered directly comparable between humans and mice.

The CDR3 runs 16 amino acids, cysteine and phenylalanine included. Only CDR3 DNA remains: 48 bases, in frame from the first base. The germline V end is reduced by 4 bases and the J end by 8 bases; junction bases left unmatched: 10. The germline V gene sets CDR1 to SGDLS and CDR2 to YYNGEE. Sequencing input: naive CD4+ T cells from blood. Explained via the paper, the cell subset or site label denotes: CD45RO-negative CD62L-positive naive CD4 T cells. This chain is built from TRBV9 and TRBJ2-1; TRBD2 lines up with 12 middle nucleotides. This clonotype originated in a person aged 30 to 69 in good health. Here the CDR3 is given as CASSPRLAGASHEQFF. The base sequence is TGTGCCAGCAGCCCACGACTAGCGGGAGCCTCCCATGAGCAGTTCTTC.